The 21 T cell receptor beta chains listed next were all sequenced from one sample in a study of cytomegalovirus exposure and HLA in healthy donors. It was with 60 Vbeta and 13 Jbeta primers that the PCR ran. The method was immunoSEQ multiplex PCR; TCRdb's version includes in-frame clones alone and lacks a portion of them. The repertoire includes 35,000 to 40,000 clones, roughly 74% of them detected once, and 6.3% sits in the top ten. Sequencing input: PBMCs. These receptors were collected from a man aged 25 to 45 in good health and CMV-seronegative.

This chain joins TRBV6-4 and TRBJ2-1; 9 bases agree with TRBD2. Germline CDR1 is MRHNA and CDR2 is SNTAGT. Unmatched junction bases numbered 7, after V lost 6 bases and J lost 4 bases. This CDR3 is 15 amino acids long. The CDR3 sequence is CASRINSGSYNEQFF. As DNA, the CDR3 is TGTGCCAGCAGGATAAATAGCGGGAGTTACAATGAGCAGTTCTTC.

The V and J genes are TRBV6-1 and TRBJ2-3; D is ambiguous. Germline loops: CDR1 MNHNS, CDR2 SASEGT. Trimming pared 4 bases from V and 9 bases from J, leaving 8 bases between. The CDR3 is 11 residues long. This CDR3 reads CASSARWTQYF. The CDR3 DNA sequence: TGTGCCAGCAGTGCCAGGTGGACGCAGTATTTT.

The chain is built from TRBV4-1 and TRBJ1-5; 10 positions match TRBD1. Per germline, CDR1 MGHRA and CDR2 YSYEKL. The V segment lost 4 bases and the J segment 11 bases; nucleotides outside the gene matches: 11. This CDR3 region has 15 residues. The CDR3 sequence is CASSRSGTGDPTQHF. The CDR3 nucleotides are TGCGCCAGCAGCCGGTCCGGGACAGGGGATCCGACCCAGCATTTT.

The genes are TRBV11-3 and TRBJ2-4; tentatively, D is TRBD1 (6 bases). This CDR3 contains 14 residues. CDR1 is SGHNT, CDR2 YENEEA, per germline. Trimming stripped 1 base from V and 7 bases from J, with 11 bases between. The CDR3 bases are TGTGCCAGCAGCTTAGGGGGACAAGGGAACATTCAGTACTTC. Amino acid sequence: CASSLGGQGNIQYF.

CDR3 sequence reads: CASRAADSGNTIYF. The CDR3 nucleotides are TGTGCCAGCAGGGCGGCGGATTCTGGAAACACCATATATTTT. The chain joins TRBV2 to TRBJ1-3; D gene unclear. The length of the CDR3 is 14 residues. Between the trimmed V and J ends, which lost 6 bases and 1 base, there was a span of 10 bases. In germline, CDR1 is SNHLY, CDR2 FYNNEI.

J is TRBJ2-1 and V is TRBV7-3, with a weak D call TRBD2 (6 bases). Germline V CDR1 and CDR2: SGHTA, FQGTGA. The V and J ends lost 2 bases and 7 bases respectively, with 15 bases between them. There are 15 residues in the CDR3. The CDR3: CASSLGGRRGNEQFF. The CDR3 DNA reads TGTGCCAGCAGCTTAGGGGGACGCCGGGGGAATGAGCAGTTCTTC.

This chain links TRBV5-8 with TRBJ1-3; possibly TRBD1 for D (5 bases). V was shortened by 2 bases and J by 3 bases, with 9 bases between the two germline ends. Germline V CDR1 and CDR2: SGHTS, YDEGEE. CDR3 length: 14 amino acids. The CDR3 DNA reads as TGTGCCAGCAGCTTAACGCAGGGTGGAAACACCATATATTTT. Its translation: CASSLTQGGNTIYF.

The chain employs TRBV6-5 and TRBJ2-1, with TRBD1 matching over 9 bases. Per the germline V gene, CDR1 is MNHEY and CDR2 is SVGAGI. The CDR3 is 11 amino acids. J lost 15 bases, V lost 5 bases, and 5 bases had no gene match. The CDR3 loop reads CASSDGQGSFF. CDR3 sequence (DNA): TGTGCCAGCAGTGACGGACAGGGGTCGTTCTTC.

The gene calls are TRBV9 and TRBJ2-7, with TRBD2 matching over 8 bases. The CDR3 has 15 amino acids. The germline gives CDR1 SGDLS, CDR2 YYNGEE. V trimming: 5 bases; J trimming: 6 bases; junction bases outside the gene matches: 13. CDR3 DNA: TGTGCCAGCAGTCGGGCGGGAGGCTCGATGTTCGAGCAGTACTTC. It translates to CASSRAGGSMFEQYF.

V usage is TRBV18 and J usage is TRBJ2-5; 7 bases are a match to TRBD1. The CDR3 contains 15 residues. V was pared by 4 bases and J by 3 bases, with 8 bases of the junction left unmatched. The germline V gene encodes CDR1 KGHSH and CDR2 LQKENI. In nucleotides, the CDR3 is TGTGCCAGCTCACAACCGGGACAGCATGAAGAGACCCAGTACTTC. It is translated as CASSQPGQHEETQYF.

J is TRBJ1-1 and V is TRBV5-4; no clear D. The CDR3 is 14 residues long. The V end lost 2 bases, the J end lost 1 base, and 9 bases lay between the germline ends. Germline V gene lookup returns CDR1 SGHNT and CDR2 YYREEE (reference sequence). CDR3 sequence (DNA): TGTGCCAGCAGCTTCCGACTGGGGAACACTGAAGCTTTCTTT. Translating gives CASSFRLGNTEAFF.

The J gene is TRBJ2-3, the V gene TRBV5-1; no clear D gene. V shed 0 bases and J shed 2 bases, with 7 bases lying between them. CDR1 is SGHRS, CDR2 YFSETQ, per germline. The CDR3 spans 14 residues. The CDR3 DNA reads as TGCGCCAGCAGCTTGGGGGCCGACACAGATACGCAGTATTTT. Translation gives CASSLGADTDTQYF.

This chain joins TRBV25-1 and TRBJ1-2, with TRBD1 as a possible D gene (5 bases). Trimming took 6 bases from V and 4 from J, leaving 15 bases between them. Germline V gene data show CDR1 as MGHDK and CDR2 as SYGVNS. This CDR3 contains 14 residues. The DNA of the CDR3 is TGTGCCAGCAGCCTCGGGGGGTCCGGCTATGGCTACACCTTC. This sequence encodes CASSLGGSGYGYTF.

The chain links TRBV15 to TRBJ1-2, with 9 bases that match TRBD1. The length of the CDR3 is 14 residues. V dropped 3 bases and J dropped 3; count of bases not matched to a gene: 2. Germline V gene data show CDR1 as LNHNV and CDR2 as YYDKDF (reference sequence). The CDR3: CATSRGQGDYGYTF. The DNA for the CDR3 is TGTGCCACCAGCAGGGGACAGGGAGACTATGGCTACACCTTC. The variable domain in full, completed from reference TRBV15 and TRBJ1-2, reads DAMVIQNPRYQVTQFGKPVTLSCSQTLNHNVMYWYQQKSSQAPKLLFHYYDKDFNNEADTPDNFQSRRPNTSFCFLDIRSPGLGDTAMYLCATSRGQGDYGYTFGSGTRLTVV.

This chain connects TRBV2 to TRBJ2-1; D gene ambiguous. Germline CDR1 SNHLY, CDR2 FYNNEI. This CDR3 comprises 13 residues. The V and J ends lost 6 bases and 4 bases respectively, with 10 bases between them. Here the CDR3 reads CASSSNEYNEQFF. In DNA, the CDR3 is TGTGCCAGCAGCTCGAACGAGTACAATGAGCAGTTCTTC.

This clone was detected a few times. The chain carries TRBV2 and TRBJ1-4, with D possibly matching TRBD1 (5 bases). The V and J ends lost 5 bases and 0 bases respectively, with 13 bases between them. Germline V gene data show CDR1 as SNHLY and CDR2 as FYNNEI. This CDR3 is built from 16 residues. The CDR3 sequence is CASSPRQITTNEKLFF. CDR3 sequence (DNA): TGTGCCAGCAGTCCTAGACAGATTACAACTAATGAAAAACTGTTTTTT.

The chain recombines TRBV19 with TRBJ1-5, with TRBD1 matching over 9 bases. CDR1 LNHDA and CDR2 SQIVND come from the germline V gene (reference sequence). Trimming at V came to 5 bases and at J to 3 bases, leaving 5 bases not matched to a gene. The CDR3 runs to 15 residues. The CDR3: CASSLRTGANQPQHF. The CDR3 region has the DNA TGTGCCAGTAGTCTCCGGACAGGGGCCAATCAGCCCCAGCATTTT.

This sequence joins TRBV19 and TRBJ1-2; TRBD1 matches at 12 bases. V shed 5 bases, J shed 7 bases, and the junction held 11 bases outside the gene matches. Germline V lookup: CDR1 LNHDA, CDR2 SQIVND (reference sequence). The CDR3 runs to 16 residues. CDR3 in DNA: TGTGCCAGTAGTCCCGAGCGGGGACAGGGGGCTGCTGGCTACACCTTC. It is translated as CASSPERGQGAAGYTF.

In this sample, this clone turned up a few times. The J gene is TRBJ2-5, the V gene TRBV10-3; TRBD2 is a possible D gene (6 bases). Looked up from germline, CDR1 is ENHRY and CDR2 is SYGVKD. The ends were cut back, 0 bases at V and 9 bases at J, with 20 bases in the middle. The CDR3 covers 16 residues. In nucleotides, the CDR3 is TGTGCCATCAGTGAGTCGATTGGGACTGACAACTTGGCCCAGTACTTC. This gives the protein CAISESIGTDNLAQYF.

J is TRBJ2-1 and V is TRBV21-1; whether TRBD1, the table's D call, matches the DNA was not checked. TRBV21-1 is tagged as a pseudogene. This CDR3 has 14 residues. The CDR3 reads CAIKGVLGNNEQFF. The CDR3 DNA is TGTGCCATCAAAGGGGTCTTGGGGAACAATGAGCAGTTCTTC.

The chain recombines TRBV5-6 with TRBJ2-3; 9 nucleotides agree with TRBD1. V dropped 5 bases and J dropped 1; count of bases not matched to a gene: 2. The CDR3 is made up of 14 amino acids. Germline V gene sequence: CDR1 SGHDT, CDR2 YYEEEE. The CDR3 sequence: CASRGQGRTDTQYF. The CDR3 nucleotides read TGTGCCAGCAGGGGACAGGGACGCACAGATACGCAGTATTTT. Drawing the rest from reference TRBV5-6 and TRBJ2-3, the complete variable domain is DAGVTQSPTHLIKTRGQQVTLRCSPKSGHDTVSWYQQALGQGPQFIFQYYEEEERQRGNFPDRFSGHQFPNYSSELNVNALLLGDSALYLCASRGQGRTDTQYFGPGTRLTVL.